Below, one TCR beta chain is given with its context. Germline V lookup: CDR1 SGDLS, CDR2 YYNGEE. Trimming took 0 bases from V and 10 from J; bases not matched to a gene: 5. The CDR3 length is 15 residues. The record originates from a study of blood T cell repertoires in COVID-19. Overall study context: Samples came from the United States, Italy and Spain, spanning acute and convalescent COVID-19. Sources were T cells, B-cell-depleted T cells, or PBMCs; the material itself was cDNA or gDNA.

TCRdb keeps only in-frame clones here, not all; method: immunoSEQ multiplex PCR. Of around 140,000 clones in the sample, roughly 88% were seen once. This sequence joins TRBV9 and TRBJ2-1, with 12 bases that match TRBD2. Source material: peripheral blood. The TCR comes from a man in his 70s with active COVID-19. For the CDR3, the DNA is TGTGCCAGCAGCGTAGCCCTAGCGGGAGGGATCGAGCAGTTCTTC. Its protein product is CASSVALAGGIEQFF.